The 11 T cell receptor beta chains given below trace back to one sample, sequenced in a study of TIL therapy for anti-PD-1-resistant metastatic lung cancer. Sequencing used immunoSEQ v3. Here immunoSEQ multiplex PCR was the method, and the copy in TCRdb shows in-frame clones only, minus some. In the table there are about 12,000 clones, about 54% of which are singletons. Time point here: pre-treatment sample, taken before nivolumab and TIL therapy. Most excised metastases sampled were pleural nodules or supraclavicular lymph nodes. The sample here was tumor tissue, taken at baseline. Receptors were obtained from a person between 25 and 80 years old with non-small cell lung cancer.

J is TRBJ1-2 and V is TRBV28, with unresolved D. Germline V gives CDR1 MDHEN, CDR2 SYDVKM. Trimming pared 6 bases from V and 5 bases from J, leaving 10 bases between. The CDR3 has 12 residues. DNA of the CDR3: TGTGCCAGCAGCCTAACCCAGTATGGCTACACCTTC. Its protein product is CASSLTQYGYTF.

This CDR3 reads CSASKGGVNTEAFF. The CDR3 nucleotides are TGCAGTGCTAGTAAAGGCGGGGTGAACACTGAAGCTTTCTTT. This chain links TRBV20-1 with TRBJ1-1; D gene unclear. This CDR3 is 14 amino acids long. Between the trimmed V and J ends, which lost 3 bases and 0 bases, there was a span of 11 bases. Per the germline V gene, CDR1 is DFQATT and CDR2 is SNEGSKA (reference sequence).

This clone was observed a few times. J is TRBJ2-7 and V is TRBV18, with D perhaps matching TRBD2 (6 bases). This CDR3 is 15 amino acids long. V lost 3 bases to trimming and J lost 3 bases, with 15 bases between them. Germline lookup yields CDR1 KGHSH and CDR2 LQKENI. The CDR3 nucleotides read TGTGCCAGCTCACCTAACCGGGACTCTTACTACGAGCAGTACTTC. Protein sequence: CASSPNRDSYYEQYF.

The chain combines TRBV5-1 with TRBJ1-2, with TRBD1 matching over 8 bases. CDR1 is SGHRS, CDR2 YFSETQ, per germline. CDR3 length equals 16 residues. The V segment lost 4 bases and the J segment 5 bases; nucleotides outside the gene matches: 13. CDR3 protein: CASSLMDRARRYGYTF. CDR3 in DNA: TGCGCCAGCAGCCTTATGGACAGGGCGCGGCGGTATGGCTACACCTTC.

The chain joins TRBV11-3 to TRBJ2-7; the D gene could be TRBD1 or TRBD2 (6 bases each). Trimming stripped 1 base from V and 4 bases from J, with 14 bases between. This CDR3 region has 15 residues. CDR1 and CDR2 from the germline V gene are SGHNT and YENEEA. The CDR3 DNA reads TGTGCCAGCAGCTTAGCCACGGGGGCAATGTACGAGCAGTACTTC. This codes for CASSLATGAMYEQYF.

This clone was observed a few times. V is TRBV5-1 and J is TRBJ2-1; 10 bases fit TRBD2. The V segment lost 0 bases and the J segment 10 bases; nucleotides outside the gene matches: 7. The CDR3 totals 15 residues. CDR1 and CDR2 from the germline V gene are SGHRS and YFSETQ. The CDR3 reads CASSLALAGVREQFF. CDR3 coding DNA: TGCGCCAGCAGCTTGGCTCTAGCGGGAGTTAGGGAGCAGTTCTTC.

The CDR3 sequence: CASSYYGQFGMGNQPQHF. CDR3 sequence (DNA): TGTGCCAGCAGTTACTACGGACAGTTTGGGATGGGCAATCAGCCCCAGCATTTT. This rearrangement joins TRBV2 to TRBJ1-5, with D perhaps TRBD1 (6 bases). This CDR3 is built from 18 residues. From germline, CDR1 is SNHLY and CDR2 FYNNEI. V was pared by 5 bases and J by 2 bases, with 22 bases between.

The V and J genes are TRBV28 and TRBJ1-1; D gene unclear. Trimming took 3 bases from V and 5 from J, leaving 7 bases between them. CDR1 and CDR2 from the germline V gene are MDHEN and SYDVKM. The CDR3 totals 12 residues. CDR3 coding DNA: TGTGCCAGCAGTTTGAAGGGAACTGAAGCTTTCTTT. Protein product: CASSLKGTEAFF.

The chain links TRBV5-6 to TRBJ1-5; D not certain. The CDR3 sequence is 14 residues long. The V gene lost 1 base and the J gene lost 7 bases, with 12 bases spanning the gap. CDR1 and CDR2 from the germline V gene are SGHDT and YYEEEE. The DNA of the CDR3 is TGTGCCAGCAGCTTGTTAGGGAGGAACCAGCCCCAGCATTTT. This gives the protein CASSLLGRNQPQHF. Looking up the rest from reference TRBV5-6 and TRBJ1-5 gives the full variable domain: DAGVTQSPTHLIKTRGQQVTLRCSPKSGHDTVSWYQQALGQGPQFIFQYYEEEERQRGNFPDRFSGHQFPNYSSELNVNALLLGDSALYLCASSLLGRNQPQHFGDGTRLSIL.

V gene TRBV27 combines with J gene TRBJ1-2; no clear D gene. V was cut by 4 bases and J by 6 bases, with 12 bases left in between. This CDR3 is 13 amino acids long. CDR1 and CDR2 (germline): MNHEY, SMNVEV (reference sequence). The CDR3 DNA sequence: TGTGCCAGCAGTTCTCTCAGGTCCAATGGCTACACCTTC. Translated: CASSSLRSNGYTF.

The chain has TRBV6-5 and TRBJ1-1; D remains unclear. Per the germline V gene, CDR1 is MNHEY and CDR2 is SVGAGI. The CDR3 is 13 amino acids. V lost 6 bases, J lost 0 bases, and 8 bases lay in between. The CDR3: CASRGPMNTEAFF. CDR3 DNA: TGTGCCAGCAGAGGTCCTATGAACACTGAAGCTTTCTTT.